Listed here are 8 T cell receptor beta chains from one sample, sequenced in a study of T cell repertoires in cytomegalovirus infection. TCRdb re-derived calls from the reads in MiXCR, one entry per CDR3 protein. The table records 600,000 to 800,000 distinct CDR3 sequences, 20% to 25% of them present only once. The sequencing input was CD8+ T cells from PBMCs. The source is a human donor in good health (CMV status not recorded). Some clones in this sample may be carry-over from other donors' samples.

The chain uses TRBV4-1 and TRBJ2-3; D perhaps matches TRBD1 (5 bases). The ends were cut back, 0 bases at V and 2 bases at J, with 9 bases in the middle. The CDR3 is made up of 15 amino acids. Germline V gene lookup returns CDR1 MGHRA and CDR2 YSYEKL. The CDR3 is CASSQDPTATDTQYF. CDR3 bases: TGCGCCAGCAGCCAAGACCCGACAGCCACAGATACGCAGTATTTT.

The rearrangement uses TRBV7-9 and TRBJ1-2; TRBD1 matches 8 bases. CDR3 length: 17 residues. Trimming removed 3 bases from V and 0 bases from J; junction bases left unmatched: 9. Germline loops: CDR1 SEHNR, CDR2 FQNEAQ (reference sequence). The CDR3 nucleotides read TGTGCCAGCAGCTTGGGCGGACAGGGAGAAGCTAACTATGGCTACACCTTC. This encodes CASSLGGQGEANYGYTF.

This clonotype was picked up many times. The chain recombines TRBV7-2 with TRBJ2-1; tentative D call: TRBD2 (6 bases). Germline assignment: CDR1 SGHTA and CDR2 FQGNSA. The V and J ends lost 5 bases and 3 bases respectively, with 17 bases between them. This CDR3 region has 16 residues. This CDR3 is CASSAPESGFYNEQFF. Here the CDR3 DNA reads TGTGCCAGCAGCGCCCCGGAGAGCGGGTTCTACAATGAGCAGTTCTTC.

This clonotype appeared many times. This sequence joins TRBV7-9 and TRBJ2-7; D unclear. CDR1 is SEHNR, CDR2 FQNEAQ, per germline (reference sequence). The CDR3 contains 12 residues. Trimming shortened V by 3 bases and J by 3 bases, and 6 bases separated the two germline ends. The CDR3 DNA sequence: TGTGCCAGCAGCTTGAACATCTACGAGCAGTACTTC. Translating gives CASSLNIYEQYF.

There are a few counts of this clonotype. The V gene is TRBV10-3, the J gene TRBJ2-5; D might be TRBD2 (5 bases). CDR1 and CDR2 (germline): ENHRY, SYGVKD. Trimming removed 5 bases from V and 5 bases from J, with 9 bases in between. CDR3 length equals 12 residues. CDR3: CAISQPGETQYF. CDR3 sequence (DNA): TGTGCCATCAGTCAACCGGGGGAGACCCAGTACTTC.

Remarks on this clonotype: At one of its ends the junction is not consistent with the germline gene, which may arise from a read error. The genes are TRBV7-9 and TRBJ1-1; TRBD1 might be the D (5 bases). The CDR3 is made up of 17 amino acids. The germline CDR1 and CDR2 sequences are SEHNR and FQNEAQ (reference sequence). The CDR3 sequence: CVSSLAPRRGRNTEAFF. CDR3 DNA: TGTGTCAGCAGCTTAGCGCCGAGGAGGGGACGAAACACTGAAGCTTTCTTT.

This clonotype showed up just once. The V gene is TRBV4-1, the J gene TRBJ1-2, with D possibly TRBD1 on 5 matching bases. This CDR3 region has 13 residues. CDR1 is MGHRA, CDR2 YSYEKL, per germline. V was cut by 1 base and J by 10 bases, with 13 bases left in between. CDR3 sequence reads: CASSQVGGDDYTF. The CDR3 bases are TGCGCCAGCAGCCAAGTCGGAGGGGACGACTACACCTTC.

This clonotype has more than one count but fewer than ten. The V and J genes are TRBV6-6 and TRBJ1-2; perhaps TRBD1 as D (6 bases). Trimming took off 7 bases at V and 8 bases at J, with 14 bases between the two ends. Germline CDR1 and CDR2: MNHNY and SVGAGI (reference sequence). The CDR3 runs 12 residues. CDR3 protein: CASTQGGGGYTF. The CDR3 DNA is TGTGCCAGCACCCAAGGGGGGGGAGGCTACACCTTC.